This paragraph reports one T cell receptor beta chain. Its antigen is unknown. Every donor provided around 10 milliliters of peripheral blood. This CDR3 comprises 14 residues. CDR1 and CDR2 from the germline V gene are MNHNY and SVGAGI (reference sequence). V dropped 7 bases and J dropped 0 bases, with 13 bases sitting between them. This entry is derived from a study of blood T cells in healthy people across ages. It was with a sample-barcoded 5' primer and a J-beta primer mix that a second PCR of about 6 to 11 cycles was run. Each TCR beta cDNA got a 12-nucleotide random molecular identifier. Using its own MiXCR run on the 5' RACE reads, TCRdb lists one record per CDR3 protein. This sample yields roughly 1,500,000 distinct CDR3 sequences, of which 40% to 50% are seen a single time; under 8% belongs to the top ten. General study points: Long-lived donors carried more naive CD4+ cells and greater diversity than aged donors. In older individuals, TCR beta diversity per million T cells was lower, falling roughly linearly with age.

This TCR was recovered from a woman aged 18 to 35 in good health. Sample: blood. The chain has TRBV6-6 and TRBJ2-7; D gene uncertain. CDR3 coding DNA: TGTGCCAGCACAACAGACGGAAACTCCTACGAGCAGTACTTC. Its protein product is CASTTDGNSYEQYF.